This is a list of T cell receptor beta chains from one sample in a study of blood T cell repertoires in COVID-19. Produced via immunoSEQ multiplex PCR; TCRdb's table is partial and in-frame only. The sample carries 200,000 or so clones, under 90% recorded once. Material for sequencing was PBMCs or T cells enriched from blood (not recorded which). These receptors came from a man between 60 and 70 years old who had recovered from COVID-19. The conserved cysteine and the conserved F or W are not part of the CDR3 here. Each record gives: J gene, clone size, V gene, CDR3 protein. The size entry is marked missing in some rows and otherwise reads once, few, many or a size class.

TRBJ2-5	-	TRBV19	ASSGQGGETQY
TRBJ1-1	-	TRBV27	ASRTYGGNTEAF
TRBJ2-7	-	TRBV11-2	ASSLDPKSSYEQY
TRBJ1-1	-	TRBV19	ASSTGDTEAF
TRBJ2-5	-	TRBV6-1	ASSDRAAGTQY
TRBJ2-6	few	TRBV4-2	ASSQVTSGRFSGANVLT
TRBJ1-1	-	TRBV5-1	ASRGAKMNTEAF
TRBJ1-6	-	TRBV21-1	ASSKGCGHPVRSPLH
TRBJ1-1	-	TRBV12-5	ASGLGTGNTEAF
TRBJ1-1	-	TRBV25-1	ASSEWGGKAF
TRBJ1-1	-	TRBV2	ASNRDRDDEAF
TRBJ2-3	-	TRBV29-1	SVQGVPDTQY
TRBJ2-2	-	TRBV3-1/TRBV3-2	ASQTGLADTGELF
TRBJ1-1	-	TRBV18	ASSPRQGGNTEAF
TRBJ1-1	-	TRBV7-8	ASSLTVNLNTEAF
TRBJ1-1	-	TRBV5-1	ASSLAQGLNTEAF
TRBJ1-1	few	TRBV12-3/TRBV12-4	ASSLRRDTEAF
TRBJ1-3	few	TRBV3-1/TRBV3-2	ASSQDLSISGNTIY
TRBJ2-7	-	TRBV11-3	ASSFGGHLFYEQY
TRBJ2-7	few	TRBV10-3	AISEGSGQGAYEQY
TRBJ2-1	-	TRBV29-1	SVLQGVSYNEQF
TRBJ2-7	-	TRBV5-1	ASSLVPGAYEQY
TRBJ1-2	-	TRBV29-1	SVQFRGANYGYT
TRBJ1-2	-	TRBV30	AWSSRTPRYGYT
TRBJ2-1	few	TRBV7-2	ASSSTSGAPYNEQF
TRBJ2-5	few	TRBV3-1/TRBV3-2	ASSQGTGGY
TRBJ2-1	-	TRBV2	ASRVQGNEQF